The clone carrying this T cell receptor (beta chain) has ten or more counts. These data are taken from a study of T cells after yellow fever vaccination. Germline CDR1 SGHTA, CDR2 FQGNSA. The CDR3 has 13 amino acids. V trimming: 4 bases; J trimming: 4 bases; junction bases outside the gene matches: 1. One entry per CDR3 protein results from TCRdb running MiXCR on the 5' RACE reads. The sample includes around 140,000 distinct CDR3 sequences, 6.6% of them seen just once. The sequencing used CD4+ T cells sorted from PBMCs, collected 10 days after the yellow fever booster vaccination. The receptor was derived from a man aged 30-40 years who received the YFV17D yellow fever vaccine. The chain employs TRBV7-2 and TRBJ2-5, with TRBD2 matching 9 bases. CDR3 DNA sequence: TGTGCCAGCAGCTCGGGACTAGCAGAGACCCAGTACTTC. Its translation is CASSSGLAETQYF.